This T cell receptor (beta chain) was documented in a study of T cells in Graves' hyperthyroidism and ophthalmopathy. Study results and limitations: Blood also held most thyroid clonotypes expanded beyond 0.001.

After removal of 3 bases from V and 2 bases from J, the junction contained 0 bases not matched to a gene. This CDR3 is 13 amino acids long. From germline, CDR1 is LNHDA and CDR2 SQIVND (reference sequence). RNA transcripts served as the template for amplifying TCR beta CDR3 regions. The HTBI primer set was used in a first-round RT-PCR of the TCR CDR3. TCRdb ran MiXCR on the multiplex PCR reads and lists one entry per CDR3 protein. The sample has approximately 510,000 distinct CDR3 sequences, less than 25% seen once. Concerning this clonotype itself: Its matching antigen is unknown.

Participants, patients aged 18 to 65, had newly diagnosed hyperthyroidism with a duration under 2 months. Extraction of PBMCs used roughly 9.6 ml of fresh peripheral blood. V and J are TRBV19 and TRBJ2-5; TRBD1 agrees at 7 bases. The sequence was obtained from a man younger than 30 with Graves' hyperthyroidism. Material: blood. CDR3 sequence (DNA): TGTGCCAGTAGTATGGGACAGCAAGAGACCCAGTACTTC. Translating it yields CASSMGQQETQYF.